One T cell receptor beta chain is described in this entry. Its cognate antigen is unknown. This entry belongs to a study of monozygotic twins with inflammatory bowel disease. The germline CDR1 and CDR2 sequences are SGHRS and YFSETQ. The length of the CDR3 is 14 residues. With the 5' RACE reads reprocessed, TCRdb shows one record per CDR3 protein and no DNA. The clone table shows around 200,000 distinct CDR3 sequences, with the ten largest holding around 1.5%. General observations from the study: On the inverse Simpson index, IBD patients scored lower for TCRbeta diversity than healthy co-twins.

The source material was blood. The chain links TRBV5-1 to TRBJ1-2; TCRdb returns TRBD1, unconfirmable since there is no DNA. The receptor was isolated from a human donor with ulcerative colitis or Crohn's disease, or a healthy co-twin of an affected twin (not recorded which). Here the CDR3 reads CASSTNRGVDGYTF.